Listed below are T cell receptor beta chains from one sample, sequenced in a study of T-cell reconstitution after alpha-beta-depleted transplantation in children. TCRdb re-derived calls from the PCR reads in MiXCR, one entry per CDR3 protein. The sample yields about 230,000 distinct CDR3 sequences, around 12% seen once. The sequences come from PBMCs from the stem cell graft donor, collected from the stem cell graft. The receptors were gathered from a human donor who donated a stem cell graft to a child with acute lymphoblastic leukemia. CDR3s include the opening cysteine and the closing phenylalanine or tryptophan. Fields, in order: CDR3 protein, CDR3 DNA, clone size, V gene, D gene, J gene. D genes are given only for firm matches. Only some rows state a clone size, as once, few, many or a class for expanded clones.

CDR3: CSAVGTSQTGDTQYF
DNA: TGCAGCGCCGTGGGGACCTCTCAAACGGGTGATACGCAGTATTTT
size: many
V: TRBV29-1
D: NA
J: TRBJ2-3

CDR3: CASSLRRVAYNSPLHF
DNA: TGTGCCAGCAGCTTGCGCCGAGTCGCCTATAATTCACCCCTCCACTTT
size: many
V: TRBV5-5
D: NA
J: TRBJ1-6

CDR3: CASSFRDEGTDTQYF
DNA: TGTGCCAGCAGCTTTCGGGATGAGGGTACAGATACGCAGTATTTT
size: many
V: TRBV5-5
D: NA
J: TRBJ2-3

CDR3: CSVRRGSTDTQYF
DNA: TGCAGCGTGAGGCGGGGTAGCACAGATACGCAGTATTTT
size: many
V: TRBV29-1
D: NA
J: TRBJ2-3

CDR3: CASSTDGQGVQPQHF
DNA: TGTGCCAGCAGTACCGATGGACAGGGGGTTCAGCCCCAGCATTTT
size: many
V: TRBV12-3/TRBV12-4
D: TRBD1
J: TRBJ1-5

CDR3: CASSRDRYNEQFF
DNA: TGTGCCAGCAGCCGGGACAGGTACAATGAGCAGTTCTTC
size: many
V: TRBV7-2
D: TRBD1
J: TRBJ2-1

CDR3: CASSFRWRGGNEQFF
DNA: TGTGCCAGCAGTTTCCGCTGGCGGGGGGGCAATGAGCAGTTCTTC
size: few
V: TRBV12-3/TRBV12-4
D: TRBD2
J: TRBJ2-1

CDR3: CASSRVTSRGTEAFF
DNA: TGCGCCAGCAGCAGAGTGACATCAAGAGGCACTGAAGCTTTCTTT
size: many
V: TRBV10-1
D: NA
J: TRBJ1-1

CDR3: CASRDPGTAGNTIYF
DNA: TGTGCCAGCAGAGACCCAGGGACGGCTGGAAACACCATATATTTT
size: many
V: TRBV4-2
D: NA
J: TRBJ1-3

CDR3: CASSQGTLEKLFF
DNA: TGCGCCAGCAGCCAAGGGACTCTTGAAAAACTGTTTTTT
size: many
V: TRBV4-1
D: NA
J: TRBJ1-4

CDR3: CASSPPTVLTGELFF
DNA: TGTGCCAGCAGCCCGCCTACCGTGTTAACCGGGGAGCTGTTTTTT
size: many
V: TRBV9
D: NA
J: TRBJ2-2

CDR3: CASSSPGTGLSDGYTF
DNA: TGTGCCAGCAGTTCGCCCGGGACAGGGTTATCGGATGGCTACACCTTC
size: many
V: TRBV6-2/TRBV6-3
D: TRBD1
J: TRBJ1-2

CDR3: CASSQGTDTGELFF
DNA: TGTGCCAGCAGCCAAGGGACAGACACCGGGGAGCTGTTTTTT
size: many
V: TRBV3-1
D: NA
J: TRBJ2-2

CDR3: CATSQGRNTEAFF
DNA: TGTGCCACCAGCCAAGGAAGGAACACTGAAGCTTTCTTT
size: many
V: TRBV24-1
D: NA
J: TRBJ1-1

CDR3: CASSSGTGGAGQPQHF
DNA: TGTGCCAGCAGCTCCGGGACAGGGGGCGCCGGGCAGCCCCAGCATTTT
size: many
V: TRBV6-2/TRBV6-3
D: TRBD1
J: TRBJ1-5

CDR3: CASSGTGTGRGYTF
DNA: TGTGCCAGCAGCGGGACGGGGACAGGCCGTGGCTACACCTTC
size: many
V: TRBV5-6
D: TRBD1
J: TRBJ1-2

CDR3: CASSPLAAGANVLTF
DNA: TGTGCCAGCAGCCCATTGGCGGCTGGGGCCAACGTCCTGACTTTC
size: many
V: TRBV7-8
D: NA
J: TRBJ2-6

CDR3: CASSAGRGRGQEGYTF
DNA: TGTGCCAGCAGCGCGGGTAGAGGCAGGGGGCAGGAGGGCTACACCTTC
size: many
V: TRBV7-2
D: TRBD1
J: TRBJ1-2

CDR3: CASRSGALGSYEQYF
DNA: TGTGCCAGCAGATCAGGTGCCCTCGGCTCCTACGAGCAGTACTTC
size: many
V: TRBV28
D: NA
J: TRBJ2-7

CDR3: CASSRDRFTDTQYF
DNA: TGTGCCAGCAGCAGGGACAGGTTCACAGATACGCAGTATTTT
size: many
V: TRBV5-6
D: TRBD1
J: TRBJ2-3

CDR3: CASMWATEAFF
DNA: TGTGCCAGTATGTGGGCCACTGAAGCTTTCTTT
size: NA
V: TRBV19
D: NA
J: TRBJ1-1

CDR3: CASSLAGGTQYF
DNA: TGTGCCAGCAGCTTAGCGGGTGGTACCCAGTACTTC
size: few
V: TRBV7-9
D: NA
J: TRBJ2-5

CDR3: CSVEASTYEQYF
DNA: TGCAGCGTTGAGGCCAGTACCTACGAGCAGTACTTC
size: many
V: TRBV29-1
D: NA
J: TRBJ2-7

CDR3: CASSLGGHMSNQPQHF
DNA: TGTGCCAGCAGCTTGGGGGGCCACATGAGCAATCAGCCCCAGCATTTT
size: many
V: TRBV7-2
D: NA
J: TRBJ1-5

CDR3: CASSSDASYEQYF
DNA: TGTGCCAGCAGCTCGGACGCATCCTACGAGCAGTACTTC
size: many
V: TRBV11-2
D: NA
J: TRBJ2-7

CDR3: CASNLRGGQLYEQYF
DNA: TGTGCCAGCAACCTCAGGGGGGGGCAGCTCTACGAGCAGTACTTC
size: many
V: TRBV7-2
D: NA
J: TRBJ2-7

CDR3: CASSPKPTSGFTDTQYF
DNA: TGTGCCAGCAGCCCCAAACCGACTAGCGGGTTCACAGATACGCAGTATTTT
size: many
V: TRBV7-2
D: TRBD2
J: TRBJ2-3

CDR3: CAISESGTTYEQYF
DNA: TGTGCCATCAGTGAAAGCGGGACAACCTACGAGCAGTACTTC
size: many
V: TRBV10-3
D: NA
J: TRBJ2-7

CDR3: CASSLQGPAYGYTF
DNA: TGCGCCAGCAGCTTACAGGGACCGGCCTATGGCTACACCTTC
size: many
V: TRBV5-1
D: NA
J: TRBJ1-2

CDR3: CAISESAANSPLHF
DNA: TGTGCCATCAGTGAGTCGGCCGCCAATTCACCCCTCCACTTT
size: many
V: TRBV10-3
D: NA
J: TRBJ1-6

CDR3: CGGSDSLSYEQYF
DNA: TGCGGGGGGTCGGACAGCCTCTCCTACGAGCAGTACTTC
size: NA
V: TRBV20-1
D: NA
J: TRBJ2-7

CDR3: CASRPGSGRTDEQFF
DNA: TGTGCCAGTAGGCCAGGTAGCGGGAGGACCGATGAGCAGTTCTTC
size: NA
V: TRBV19
D: TRBD2
J: TRBJ2-1

CDR3: CASSTFPRGSNYGYTF
DNA: TGTGCCAGCAGCACCTTTCCCAGGGGGTCTAACTATGGCTACACCTTC
size: many
V: TRBV9
D: TRBD1
J: TRBJ1-2

CDR3: CASSPQGGQAFF
DNA: TGTGCCAGCAGCCCCCAGGGAGGCCAAGCTTTCTTT
size: many
V: TRBV7-3
D: NA
J: TRBJ1-1

CDR3: CASSYIKGNEQYF
DNA: TGTGCCAGCAGTTACATAAAGGGAAACGAGCAGTACTTC
size: many
V: TRBV6-5
D: NA
J: TRBJ2-7

CDR3: CASSLEVERVMYGYTF
DNA: TGTGCCAGCAGTTTAGAGGTTGAGAGGGTCATGTATGGCTACACCTTC
size: many
V: TRBV28
D: NA
J: TRBJ1-2

CDR3: CASSFREGSYNEQFF
DNA: TGTGCCAGCAGCTTCCGGGAGGGCTCCTACAATGAGCAGTTCTTC
size: many
V: TRBV5-5
D: TRBD2
J: TRBJ2-1

CDR3: CASSVGSGEAFF
DNA: TGTGCCAGCAGCGTCGGGTCGGGTGAAGCTTTCTTT
size: few
V: TRBV7-3
D: NA
J: TRBJ1-1

CDR3: CASSPEPGVNEQFF
DNA: TGCGCCAGCAGCCCGGAACCGGGGGTCAATGAGCAGTTCTTC
size: many
V: TRBV5-1
D: NA
J: TRBJ2-1

CDR3: CSVDTGVLSEQYF
DNA: TGCAGCGTTGATACGGGGGTCCTCTCAGAGCAGTACTTC
size: many
V: TRBV29-1
D: NA
J: TRBJ2-7

CDR3: CASTMDRVGRGYNEQFF
DNA: TGTGCCAGCACAATGGACAGGGTCGGTAGAGGCTACAATGAGCAGTTCTTC
size: many
V: TRBV6-2/TRBV6-3
D: TRBD1
J: TRBJ2-1

CDR3: CSALPRGLYEQYF
DNA: TGCAGTGCCCTCCCCCGGGGGCTATACGAGCAGTACTTC
size: many
V: TRBV20-1
D: NA
J: TRBJ2-7

CDR3: CASSSGLESIEQYF
DNA: TGTGCCAGCAGCAGCGGGCTCGAGAGTATCGAGCAGTACTTC
size: NA
V: TRBV2
D: NA
J: TRBJ2-7

CDR3: CASSLNGQASGANVLTF
DNA: TGCGCCAGCAGCTTGAACGGACAGGCATCTGGGGCCAACGTCCTGACTTTC
size: many
V: TRBV5-1
D: TRBD1
J: TRBJ2-6

CDR3: CASSLTGPLPQHF
DNA: TGTGCCAGCAGTTTAACAGGGCCCCTGCCCCAGCATTTT
size: many
V: TRBV28
D: NA
J: TRBJ1-5

CDR3: CASSLEPTSGSSYEQYF
DNA: TGTGCCAGCAGCTTGGAGCCCACATCCGGTAGCTCCTACGAGCAGTACTTC
size: many
V: TRBV5-5
D: NA
J: TRBJ2-7

CDR3: CAWSVLAGTEAFF
DNA: TGTGCCTGGAGTGTATTAGCTGGCACTGAAGCTTTCTTT
size: NA
V: TRBV30
D: NA
J: TRBJ1-1

CDR3: CASRATGYQPQHF
DNA: TGTGCCAGCAGGGCGACAGGCTATCAGCCCCAGCATTTT
size: many
V: TRBV12-3/TRBV12-4
D: NA
J: TRBJ1-5

CDR3: CSVTGFNYGYTF
DNA: TGCAGTGTTACAGGTTTTAACTATGGCTACACCTTC
size: many
V: TRBV20-1
D: NA
J: TRBJ1-2

CDR3: CASSADRANTEAFF
DNA: TGTGCCAGCAGTGCGGACAGGGCGAACACTGAAGCTTTCTTT
size: many
V: TRBV6-1
D: TRBD1
J: TRBJ1-1

CDR3: CSARAQAPGQDGSGANVLTF
DNA: TGCAGTGCTAGAGCCCAGGCTCCGGGACAGGACGGATCTGGGGCCAACGTCCTGACTTTC
size: NA
V: TRBV20-1
D: TRBD1
J: TRBJ2-6

CDR3: CASSLGGTITYNEQFF
DNA: TGTGCCAGCAGCTTAGGTGGGACCATTACCTACAATGAGCAGTTCTTC
size: many
V: TRBV7-2
D: NA
J: TRBJ2-1

CDR3: CASSIQAAEKLFF
DNA: TGTGCCAGCAGCATCCAGGCGGCTGAAAAACTGTTTTTT
size: many
V: TRBV7-8
D: NA
J: TRBJ1-4

CDR3: CASSIAGQTTEAFF
DNA: TGTGCCAGCAGCATCGCCGGACAGACGACTGAAGCTTTCTTT
size: many
V: TRBV6-2/TRBV6-3
D: NA
J: TRBJ1-1

CDR3: CASSPTGVLSGYTF
DNA: TGTGCCAGCAGTCCGACAGGGGTCCTCAGTGGCTACACCTTC
size: many
V: TRBV25-1
D: TRBD1
J: TRBJ1-2

CDR3: CAISPERGLGTEAFF
DNA: TGTGCCATCAGCCCTGAACGGGGGCTAGGGACTGAAGCTTTCTTT
size: few
V: TRBV10-3
D: NA
J: TRBJ1-1

CDR3: CASSPLGKGQDEQYF
DNA: TGTGCCAGCTCACCACTAGGGAAGGGGCAGGACGAGCAGTACTTC
size: few
V: TRBV18
D: NA
J: TRBJ2-7

CDR3: CASSSLGRPGTETQYF
DNA: TGTGCCAGCAGTTCCCTAGGGAGGCCGGGGACGGAGACCCAGTACTTC
size: many
V: TRBV28
D: NA
J: TRBJ2-5

CDR3: CSVGSNRFRYNEQFF
DNA: TGCAGCGTGGGATCAAACCGATTCCGATACAATGAGCAGTTCTTC
size: many
V: TRBV29-1
D: NA
J: TRBJ2-1

CDR3: CSARETGTFINYGYTF
DNA: TGCAGTGCTAGAGAGACAGGGACCTTCATTAACTATGGCTACACCTTC
size: many
V: TRBV20-1
D: TRBD1
J: TRBJ1-2